This T cell receptor (beta chain) is from a study of blood T cell repertoires in COVID-19. As for the study in general: From the United States, Italy and Spain came samples of acute and convalescent COVID-19. The cDNA or gDNA used as material had been derived from T cells, B-cell-depleted T cells, or PBMCs.

Germline CDR1 reads MNHNS; CDR2 reads SASEGT. CDR3 size: 14 residues. V was clipped by 5 bases and J by 7 bases; unmatched bases: 8. Seattle researchers signed up patients amid active infection and tracked them longitudinally. In the authors' workflow: The authors estimated nucleated cell counts from reference gene primer amplification. Some clones are missing from TCRdb's copy, which holds only in-frame ones; the method was immunoSEQ multiplex PCR. The DNA was the basis for D and trimming; V, J and clone size are from that table. Of 300,000 to 350,000 clones in the sample, approximately 90% were seen once.

The chain couples TRBV6-1 to TRBJ2-4; 7 positions match TRBD1. The clonotype comes from a man aged 25 to 40 with COVID-19, enrolled during active disease. Sequencing used peripheral blood. CDR3 DNA sequence: TGTGCCAGCAGTTCTACAGGGGTGGAGAACATTCAGTACTTC. Protein sequence: CASSSTGVENIQYF.